This TCR beta chain was documented in a study of CD8 T cells in ankylosing spondylitis. Study-level results: Clones linked with disease were CD8+ and fairly uncommon in the peripheral blood. Reactive arthritis synovial fluid and blood previously showed some of these motif variants. According to the report, clones linked to the disease were significantly enriched in matched synovial fluid samples taken from ankylosing spondylitis patients.

This clonotype was counted many times. Its antigen is undetermined. CDR1 is LNHDA, CDR2 SQIVND, per germline (reference sequence). The CDR3 has 13 residues. V was cut by 8 bases and J by 1 base, with 11 bases left in between. With molecular barcodes, quantitative 5'-RACE was used to make the TCR beta libraries. TCRdb independently ran MiXCR on the 5' RACE reads; one entry per CDR3 protein. The repertoire consists of 200,000 or so distinct CDR3 sequences, with approximately 12% occurring once and the leading ten covering approximately 9.9%. The chain has TRBV19 and TRBJ1-2; TRBD1 is a possible D gene (5 bases). The sample taken for sequencing was blood, either unsorted or a sorted T cell fraction (not recorded which). The TCR sequence derives from a female donor with ankylosing spondylitis or in good health (not recorded which). The CDR3: CASARDHNYGYTF. CDR3 bases: TGTGCCAGTGCCAGGGACCATAACTATGGCTACACCTTC.